This T cell receptor (beta chain) is from a study of blood T cell repertoires in COVID-19 (TCRdb year 2020). For context, the study as a whole: Collaborator samples came from the United States, Italy and Spain and covered acute and convalescent phases of COVID-19. The material from the prospective study consisted of cDNA or gDNA derived from T cells, B-cell-depleted T cells, or PBMCs. Deeply sampled blood TCRbeta repertoires from subjects exposed to, actively infected with, or recovered from COVID-19 were included in the dataset. The repertoires were released in a freely available public database meant as a resource for research on the immune response to SARS-CoV-2. Samples came from the ongoing ImmuneRACE study (first 160 participants) plus 1,254 subjects from 6 global collaborators. The sample metadata nearly always contained a de-identified subject ID, COVID-19 status, age in years and sex. Where available, HLA class I and class II types were taken from metadata supplied by the sample provider and were not determined by assay-based typing.

A remark on this clone: Its antigen specificity is not known. Base qualities are missing; no much larger clone stands one base away.

TCRbeta CDR3 regions were amplified from genomic DNA using the immunoSEQ Assay, a bias-controlled multiplex PCR. The study's own analysis went as follows. The number of nucleated cells in each sample was estimated from the amplification of reference gene primers within the assay. To quantify the absolute abundance of each unique TCRbeta CDR3 rearrangement, sequence reads were collapsed and filtered. For each sample, productive Simpson clonality was calculated as the square root of Simpson's diversity index across productive rearrangements. TCRdb holds this immuneACCESS table with in-frame rearrangements only. Some clones are missing; in checked studies, unresolved V genes explain under half, and the rest has no known cause. V, J and clone size are those of that table, while D and trimming were read from the DNA. Here the sample has approximately 290,000 clones; roughly 91% occur a single time. The ten top clones hold 0.7% to 0.9% of the sample.

Results the study describes overall, beyond this receptor: The amount of clinical and demographic metadata varied by source and participant and was provided uncurated.

Collaborating institutions collected whole blood in K2EDTA tubes following their own protocols. For TCRbeta analysis, collaborator samples were shipped as frozen whole blood, as isolated PBMCs, or as DNA extracted from either sample type. Cut back by 6 bases and 4 bases, the V and J ends lie 13 bases apart. Sequences SGHNT (CDR1) and YYREEE (CDR2) are obtained from the germline V gene (reference sequence). Measured from the cysteine to the phenylalanine, the CDR3 is 13 residues long. Only CDR3 DNA is held: 39 bases, read in frame from base 1. This chain joins TRBV5-4 to TRBJ1-2; tentative D gene TRBD1, with 5 bases matching. The sample taken for sequencing was peripheral blood. This receptor was obtained from a man in his thirties or forties with acute or convalescent COVID-19. The nucleotides read TGTGCCAGCACCCCTCTCCAGGGCTATGGCTACACCTTC. It specifies CASTPLQGYGYTF.